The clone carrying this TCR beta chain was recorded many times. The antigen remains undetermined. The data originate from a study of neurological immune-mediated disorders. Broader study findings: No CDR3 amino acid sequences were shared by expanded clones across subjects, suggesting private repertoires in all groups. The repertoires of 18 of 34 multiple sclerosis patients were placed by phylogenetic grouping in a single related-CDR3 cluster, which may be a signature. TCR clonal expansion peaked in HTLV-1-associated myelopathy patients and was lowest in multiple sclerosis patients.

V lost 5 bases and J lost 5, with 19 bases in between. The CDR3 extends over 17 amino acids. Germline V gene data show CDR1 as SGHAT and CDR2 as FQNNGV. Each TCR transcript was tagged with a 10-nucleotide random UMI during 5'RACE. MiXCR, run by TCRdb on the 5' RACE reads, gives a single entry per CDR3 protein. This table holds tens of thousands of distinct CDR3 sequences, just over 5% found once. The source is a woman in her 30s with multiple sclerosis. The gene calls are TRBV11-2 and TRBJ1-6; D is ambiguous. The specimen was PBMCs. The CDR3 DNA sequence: TGTGCCAGCAGCCCCTGGACCCCAACCCCAAATAATTCACCCCTCCACTTT. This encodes CASSPWTPTPNNSPLHF.